The T cell receptor beta chain described here comes from a study of blood T cell repertoires in COVID-19. Repertoires were generated with immunoSEQ multiplex PCR, while TCRdb's copy carries only in-frame clones and drops some. The sample has some 78,000 clones, over 80% seen once. Germline values: CDR1 LGHDT, CDR2 YNNKEL (reference sequence). The junction had 14 bases not matched to a gene; V was cut back by 6 bases and J by 9 bases. The CDR3 consists of 17 residues. This TCR derives from a man aged 55 to 70 with active or convalescent COVID-19. The sequenced sample consisted of peripheral blood. The chain uses TRBV3-1 (or the pseudogene TRBV3-2) and TRBJ2-4; TRBD2 matches 13 bases. Written as DNA, the CDR3 is TGTGCCAGCAGTCAGTCGACTAGCGGGGGGTTTTTAAGCATTCAGTACTTC. Its protein is CASSQSTSGGFLSIQYF.